The next 16 T cell receptor beta chains were all read from a single sample in a study of cytomegalovirus exposure and HLA in healthy donors. Method: immunoSEQ multiplex PCR; TCRdb's copy keeps in-frame clones and lacks some. This sample has under 300,000 clones, with 65% to 90% found just once. Sequencing used PBMCs. Receptor source: a woman younger than 35 in good health and CMV-seronegative.

The chain is built from TRBV10-1 and TRBJ1-1; 7 bases line up with TRBD1. This CDR3 region has 14 residues. The V segment lost 4 bases and the J segment 5 bases; nucleotides outside the gene matches: 7. CDR1 and CDR2 from the germline V gene are WNHNN and SYGVQD (reference sequence). Here the CDR3 DNA reads TGCGCCAGCAGTGGACAGGGCCGATTTACTGAAGCTTTCTTT. Translated: CASSGQGRFTEAFF.

This clone was found once. The chain joins TRBV29-1 to TRBJ2-7; a weak D match, TRBD1 (5 bases). The V and J ends lost 4 bases and 0 bases respectively, with 10 bases between them. The CDR3 is 13 residues long. Germline V CDR1 and CDR2: SQVTM, ANQGSEA. This CDR3 reads CSVAQGYSYEQYF. The CDR3 bases are TGCAGCGTTGCGCAGGGCTACTCCTACGAGCAGTACTTC.

This clone occurred a few times. The chain carries TRBV9 and TRBJ2-5; the D gene is possibly TRBD2 (6 bases). Between the trimmed V and J ends, which lost 3 bases and 0 bases, there was a span of 9 bases. There are 14 residues in the CDR3. CDR1 and CDR2 from the germline V gene are SGDLS and YYNGEE. The CDR3 DNA is TGTGCCAGCAGCGGAGGGACTCACCAAGAGACCCAGTACTTC. This codes for CASSGGTHQETQYF. The variable domain in full, completed from reference TRBV9 and TRBJ2-5, reads DSGVTQTPKHLITATGQRVTLRCSPRSGDLSVYWYQQSLDQGLQFLIQYYNGEERAKGNILERFSAQQFPDLHSELNLSSLELGDSALYFCASSGGTHQETQYFGPGTRLLVL.

This chain uses TRBV27 with TRBJ1-2, with D possibly being TRBD1 (6 bases). The V gene lost 0 bases and the J gene lost 4 bases, with 12 bases spanning the gap. This CDR3 is built from 15 residues. The germline gives CDR1 MNHEY, CDR2 SMNVEV (reference sequence). CDR3 region: CASSLSEGGGYGYTF. The CDR3 DNA is TGTGCCAGCAGTTTATCAGAAGGGGGGGGCTATGGCTACACCTTC.

This clone was found once. This chain joins TRBV5-4 and TRBJ1-2; D possibly corresponds to TRBD1 (5 bases). The V end lost 0 bases, the J end lost 4 bases, and 10 bases lay between the germline ends. CDR3 length: 14 residues. Germline V lookup: CDR1 SGHNT, CDR2 YYREEE (reference sequence). The CDR3 DNA reads as TGTGCCAGCAGCTTGGACAGGTCGACCTATGGCTACACCTTC. Amino acid sequence: CASSLDRSTYGYTF.

A single count supports this clone. The V and J genes are TRBV5-1 and TRBJ2-4; 8 nucleotides match TRBD2. With V trimmed by 5 bases and J by 1 base, 5 bases remained unmatched. This CDR3 has 15 amino acids. CDR1 is SGHRS, CDR2 YFSETQ, per germline. The CDR3 nucleotides are TGCGCCAGCAGGGGCGAGCGGGAGGCCAAAAACATTCAGTACTTC. It codes for CASRGEREAKNIQYF. Supplemented by reference TRBV5-1 and TRBJ2-4, the full variable domain reads KAGVTQTPRYLIKTRGQQVTLSCSPISGHRSVSWYQQTPGQGLQFLFEYFSETQRNKGNFPGRFSGRQFSNSRSEMNVSTLELGDSALYLCASRGEREAKNIQYFGAGTRLSVL.

This clone was detected a few times. CDR3 loop: CSVGQEHEKLFF. The CDR3 DNA reads as TGCAGCGTAGGACAGGAGCATGAAAAACTGTTTTTT. The chain recombines TRBV29-1 with TRBJ1-4; TRBD1 matches at 7 bases. Per germline, CDR1 SQVTM and CDR2 ANQGSEA. This CDR3 contains 12 residues. V lost 6 bases, J lost 6 bases, and 4 bases stayed unmatched. The whole variable domain, remainder taken from reference TRBV29-1 and TRBJ1-4, is SAVISQKPSRDICQRGTSLTIQCQVDSQVTMMFWYRQQPGQSLTLIATANQGSEATYESGFVIDKFPISRPNLTFSTLTVSNMSPEDSSIYLCSVGQEHEKLFFGSGTQLSVL.

This clone was observed once. The chain recombines TRBV10-2 with TRBJ1-6, with D tentatively TRBD1 (5 bases). Germline values: CDR1 WSHSY, CDR2 SAAADI. Trimming pared 8 bases from V and 7 bases from J, leaving 15 bases between. The CDR3 runs 14 residues. The CDR3 sequence: CASARGSSNSPLHF. Here the CDR3 DNA reads TGCGCCAGCGCCCGGGGGTCCTCCAATTCACCCCTCCACTTT.

This chain uses TRBV9 with TRBJ2-3, with 10 bases aligning to TRBD2. The V and J ends lost 0 bases and 6 bases, in that order; junction bases with no gene match: 7. The CDR3 is 16 residues long. Germline-derived CDR1 and CDR2 are SGDLS and YYNGEE. CDR3 sequence (DNA): TGTGCCAGCAGCGTAGCCCTAGCGGGGGTTGATGATACGCAGTATTTT. Its translation is CASSVALAGVDDTQYF.

The chain joins TRBV11-2 to TRBJ2-7; TRBD1 aligns across 12 bases. V lost 4 bases and J lost 5; bases outside the gene matches: 9. CDR3 length: 16 amino acids. CDR1 SGHAT and CDR2 FQNNGV come from the germline V gene. The CDR3 coding sequence is TGTGCCAGCAGCTCTGGAATGGGACAGGGGGCCGACGAGCAGTACTTC. The encoded protein is CASSSGMGQGADEQYF.

The chain links TRBV4-3 to TRBJ1-3; D ambiguous. This CDR3 is 16 amino acids long. Trimming removed 0 bases from V and 0 bases from J, with 9 bases in between. The germline gives CDR1 LGHNA, CDR2 YSLEER. In DNA form, the CDR3 reads TGCGCCAGCAGCCAAGATGATGCGGTCTCTGGAAACACCATATATTTT. The encoded protein is CASSQDDAVSGNTIYF.

The rearrangement links TRBV5-6 to TRBJ2-7, with 7 bases matching TRBD2. The CDR3 runs 15 residues. The germline V gene encodes CDR1 SGHDT and CDR2 YYEEEE. Unmatched junction bases numbered 8, after V lost 3 bases and J lost 2 bases. CDR3 loop: CASSSEGRGAYEQYF. The CDR3 DNA sequence: TGTGCCAGCAGCTCGGAGGGCCGGGGGGCCTACGAGCAGTACTTC.

The gene calls are TRBV29-1 and TRBJ1-2; 10 nucleotides agree with TRBD1. V lost 1 base, J lost 3 bases, and 5 bases stayed unmatched. Germline V CDR1 and CDR2: SQVTM, ANQGSEA. This CDR3 is built from 15 residues. As DNA, the CDR3 is TGCAGCGTTGAAGGAGTGACAGGGGGCTACTATGGCTACACCTTC. Residues: CSVEGVTGGYYGYTF.

The chain couples TRBV6-5 to TRBJ1-3; D not resolved. Germline V CDR1 and CDR2: MNHEY, SVGAGI. V lost 3 bases and J lost 0, with 9 bases in between. CDR3 length: 15 residues. The CDR3 sequence: CASSYNRDSGNTIYF. CDR3 nucleotides: TGTGCCAGCAGTTATAACAGAGACTCTGGAAACACCATATATTTT.

The rearrangement joins TRBV6-5 to TRBJ1-6; the match to TRBD1 covers 10 bases. Trimming took 0 bases from V and 14 from J; bases not matched to a gene: 10. Germline assignment: CDR1 MNHEY and CDR2 SVGAGI. The CDR3 totals 16 residues. In nucleotides, the CDR3 is TGTGCCAGCAGTTACTCCGCCGGGACAGGGGCCCCCGCCCTCCACTTT. Protein: CASSYSAGTGAPALHF.

This rearrangement joins TRBV7-2 to TRBJ1-1; D is possibly TRBD1 (5 bases). Germline CDR1 and CDR2: SGHTA and FQGNSA. This CDR3 is 12 amino acids long. Trimming stripped 5 bases from V and 7 bases from J, with 11 bases between. The CDR3 DNA reads TGTGCCAGCAGCCCGAACAGGAATGAAGCTTTCTTT. The encoded protein is CASSPNRNEAFF.